This TCR beta chain came from a study of cytomegalovirus exposure and HLA in healthy donors. The PCR was carried out with 60 Vbeta primers and 13 Jbeta primers. Produced via immunoSEQ multiplex PCR; TCRdb's table is partial and in-frame only. Here the sample spans about 90,000 clones, more than 70% being singletons. CDR1 is MGHRA, CDR2 YSYEKL, per germline. The length of the CDR3 is 17 residues. V shed 1 base and J shed 5 bases, with 20 bases lying between them. Sequencing was performed on PBMCs. The clonotype was recovered from a woman in her fifties or sixties in good health and CMV-seropositive. The V call is TRBV4-1, the J call TRBJ2-5; possibly TRBD2 for D (8 bases). CDR3 coding DNA: TGCGCCAGCAGCCAAGGTCTAGCGGGCCCCAGGGGGGAGACCCAGTACTTC. It encodes CASSQGLAGPRGETQYF.